This TCR beta chain derives from a study of blood T cell repertoires in COVID-19. Study summary: In each case, the material was cDNA or gDNA derived from T cells, B-cell-depleted T cells, or PBMCs.

This CDR3 has 12 residues. Germline-derived CDR1 and CDR2 are ENHRY and SYGVKD. Trimming shortened V by 2 bases and J by 6 bases, and 4 bases separated the two germline ends. Assay used: immunoSEQ multiplex PCR; TCRdb lists only in-frame clones, some missing. The sample lists 400,000 or so clones, around nine tenths occurring once. This receptor was obtained from a man in his late teens or twenties with COVID-19, enrolled during active disease. The material sequenced was peripheral blood. The chain combines TRBV10-3 with TRBJ2-2; no firm D call. This CDR3 reads CAISEGAGELFF. DNA of the CDR3: TGTGCCATCAGTGAGGGAGCCGGGGAGCTGTTTTTT.